Following are 10 T cell receptor beta chains from one sample sequenced in a study of T cells in Graves' hyperthyroidism and ophthalmopathy. RNA transcripts served as the template for amplifying TCR beta CDR3 regions. HTBI primers drove first-round RT-PCR of the TCR CDR3. Using its own MiXCR run on the multiplex PCR reads, TCRdb lists one record per CDR3 protein. The data contain a few hundred thousand distinct CDR3 sequences, roughly 14% of them singletons. Sequencing was done on a sample of blood. These receptors all stem from a young woman with Graves' hyperthyroidism.

The rearrangement uses TRBV9 and TRBJ1-5, with D possibly matching TRBD1 (5 bases). V was clipped by 2 bases and J by 7 bases, with 13 bases between them. This CDR3 spans 14 amino acids. Germline V gene sequence: CDR1 SGDLS, CDR2 YYNGEE. CDR3 in amino acids: CASSVGIGGQPQHF. CDR3 sequence (DNA): TGTGCCAGCAGCGTTGGTATTGGGGGACAGCCCCAGCATTTT. Based on the CDR3 plus reference TRBV9 and TRBJ1-5, the full variable domain is DSGVTQTPKHLITATGQRVTLRCSPRSGDLSVYWYQQSLDQGLQFLIQYYNGEERAKGNILERFSAQQFPDLHSELNLSSLELGDSALYFCASSVGIGGQPQHFGDGTRLSIL.

This clonotype was picked up many times. The J gene is TRBJ2-3, the V gene TRBV12-3 or TRBV12-4; no firm D call. V was shortened by 3 bases and J by 6 bases, with 10 bases between the two germline ends. This CDR3 region has 13 residues. CDR3 nucleotide sequence: TGTGCCAGCAGTTTCGCCTCTATGGATACGCAGTATTTT. This sequence encodes CASSFASMDTQYF.

This clonotype was picked up a small number of times. The chain has TRBV20-1 and TRBJ2-7; a possible D gene is TRBD1 (6 bases). Trimming removed 0 bases from V and 6 bases from J, with 15 bases in between. The CDR3 runs to 14 residues. CDR1 is DFQATT and CDR2 is SNEGSKA in the germline V gene (reference sequence). DNA of the CDR3: TGCAGTGCTAGAGATCAGGGGCTTGGTGGCGAGCAGTACTTC. Encoded protein: CSARDQGLGGEQYF.

The chain carries TRBV13 and TRBJ1-3; D gene uncertain. V was pared by 7 bases and J by 2 bases, with 6 bases between. CDR3 size: 12 residues. CDR1 PRHDT and CDR2 FYEKMQ come from the germline V gene (reference sequence). The chain's CDR3 is CASKQTGNTIYF. In nucleotides, the CDR3 is TGTGCCAGCAAGCAGACTGGAAACACCATATATTTT.

This clonotype was picked up many times. The CDR3 is CASSDGAGGEQYV. The CDR3 nucleotides are TGTGCCAGTAGTGACGGAGCGGGAGGCGAGCAGTACGTC. The chain is built from TRBV19 and TRBJ2-7; 9 nucleotides match TRBD2. J lost 6 bases, V lost 5 bases, and 5 bases had no gene match. This CDR3 spans 13 amino acids. Germline-derived CDR1 and CDR2 are LNHDA and SQIVND (reference sequence).

A few counts support this clonotype. V gene TRBV5-1 combines with J gene TRBJ1-1, with D unresolved. The CDR3 has 16 amino acids. Trimming left V 1 base short and J 4 bases short, with 17 bases between. In germline, CDR1 is SGHRS, CDR2 YFSETQ. This CDR3 reads CASSLSSGRVGTEAFF. The CDR3 nucleotides are TGCGCCAGCAGCTTGTCCTCTGGTAGGGTGGGCACTGAAGCTTTCTTT. The variable domain in full, completed from reference TRBV5-1 and TRBJ1-1, reads KAGVTQTPRYLIKTRGQQVTLSCSPISGHRSVSWYQQTPGQGLQFLFEYFSETQRNKGNFPGRFSGRQFSNSRSEMNVSTLELGDSALYLCASSLSSGRVGTEAFFGQGTRLTVV.

This clonotype was detected ten times or more. V usage is TRBV20-1 and J usage is TRBJ2-1; TRBD2 matches at 7 bases. The V segment lost 5 bases and the J segment 5 bases; nucleotides outside the gene matches: 12. Germline assignment: CDR1 DFQATT and CDR2 SNEGSKA (reference sequence). This CDR3 is 15 amino acids long. CDR3 amino acids: CSAPRVGRENNEQFF. The CDR3 coding sequence is TGCAGTGCTCCCAGGGTGGGGCGGGAGAACAATGAGCAGTTCTTC.

In its sample, this clonotype was seen a few times. The chain couples TRBV19 to TRBJ2-1; 8 bases line up with TRBD1. CDR1 and CDR2 from the germline V gene are LNHDA and SQIVND (reference sequence). V trimming: 7 bases; J trimming: 1 base; junction bases outside the gene matches: 12. The CDR3 contains 17 residues. CDR3 in amino acids: CASTPYPGGRSYNEQFF. The CDR3 nucleotides read TGTGCCAGTACCCCTTACCCAGGGGGCAGATCCTACAATGAGCAGTTCTTC.

The chain recombines TRBV24-1 with TRBJ1-4; tentative D call: TRBD1 (5 bases). CDR1 and CDR2 (germline): KGHDR, SFDVKD. This CDR3 is 14 amino acids long. V lost 3 bases and J 3 bases, leaving 7 bases between the germline ends. The CDR3 loop reads CATSDRGPNEKLFF. For the CDR3, the DNA is TGTGCCACCAGTGATCGGGGACCTAATGAAAAACTGTTTTTT.

The rearrangement links TRBV24-1 to TRBJ2-1, with TRBD2 matching over 7 bases. The CDR3 extends over 14 amino acids. Germline loops: CDR1 KGHDR, CDR2 SFDVKD. Trimming removed 4 bases from V and 8 bases from J; junction bases left unmatched: 7. CDR3 sequence: CATSETAGKYEQFF. As DNA, the CDR3 is TGTGCCACCAGTGAAACAGCGGGAAAGTATGAGCAGTTCTTC.